The rows below give T cell receptor beta chains drawn from one sample of a study of identifying expanded T cells in peripheral blood. Only in-frame clones appear in the TCRdb table, and some are missing; sequencing was by immunoSEQ multiplex PCR. The table lists around 120,000 clones, about 88% of them singletons. Sequenced input: blood. Source of these receptors: a person aged 18 to 75 in good health. CDR3s include the opening cysteine and the closing phenylalanine or tryptophan. A D gene is named only where the DNA matches it firmly. A row's size may be missing; if present it is once, few, many or a size class.

d_call clone_size j_call v_call cdr3_aa cdr3_nt
NA NA TRBJ1-1 TRBV20-1 CSASLGNEAFF TGCAGTGCTAGCCTGGGGAATGAAGCTTTCTTT
NA NA TRBJ2-7 TRBV11-2 CASSLDIYEQYF TGTGCCAGCAGCTTAGATATCTACGAGCAGTACTTC
TRBD2 NA TRBJ2-2 TRBV19 CASSIPSGEWNTGELFF TGTGCCAGTAGTATCCCGAGCGGGGAATGGAACACCGGGGAGCTGTTTTTT
TRBD1 NA TRBJ1-1 TRBV19 CASRDRLEAFF TGTGCCAGCAGGGACAGATTAGAAGCTTTCTTT
TRBD2 NA TRBJ2-5 TRBV5-1 CASSLRLAAGGETQYF TGCGCCAGCAGCTTGAGGCTAGCGGCGGGGGGGGAGACCCAGTACTTC
TRBD1 NA TRBJ1-5 TRBV5-1 CASSTTGGNQPQHF TGCGCCAGCAGCACGACAGGGGGCAATCAGCCCCAGCATTTT
NA once TRBJ1-1 TRBV19 CASSKWGDNTEAFF TGTGCCAGTAGTAAGTGGGGCGACAACACTGAAGCTTTCTTT
NA few TRBJ1-2 TRBV15 CATSRSGNFYTF TGTGCCACCAGCAGAAGTGGGAACTTCTACACCTTC
NA NA TRBJ1-2 TRBV28 CASTIPNRERGYTF TGTGCCAGCACCATACCGAACAGGGAACGGGGCTACACCTTC
NA NA TRBJ1-1 TRBV21-1 CASSKKTPRQGAKGTEAFF TGTGCCAGCAGCAAAAAAACCCCCCGACAGGGGGCGAAGGGAACTGAAGCTTTCTTT
NA NA TRBJ1-5 TRBV7-2 CASSLAVNSNQPQHF TGTGCCAGCAGCTTAGCGGTAAATAGCAATCAGCCCCAGCATTTT
NA NA TRBJ1-1 TRBV7-6 CASSPRTGLLKAFF TGTGCCAGCAGCCCCAGGACGGGGCTGTTGAAAGCTTTCTTT
NA NA TRBJ2-5 TRBV2 CASTRTRQETQYF TGTGCCAGCACCCGCACTAGGCAAGAGACCCAGTACTTC
NA NA TRBJ1-3 TRBV5-6 CASSLGPSSGNTIYF TGTGCCAGCAGCTTAGGGCCGAGCTCTGGAAACACCATATATTTT
NA NA TRBJ2-5 TRBV11-3 CASSLEEAETQYF TGTGCCAGCAGCTTAGAGGAGGCGGAGACCCAGTACTTC
NA NA TRBJ1-2 TRBV4-1 CASSQGGAYGYTF TGCGCCAGCAGCCAAGGGGGAGCCTATGGCTACACCTTC
NA NA TRBJ1-1 TRBV7-3 CASSLTGLETEAFF TGTGCCAGCAGCTTAACTGGATTAGAGACTGAAGCTTTCTTT
NA NA TRBJ2-3 TRBV30 CAWSTGYGTDTQYF TGTGCCTGGAGCACAGGGTACGGCACAGATACGCAGTATTTT
NA few TRBJ2-3 TRBV5-1 CASSLAWGASTDTQYF TGCGCCAGCAGCTTGGCCTGGGGGGCTAGCACAGATACGCAGTATTTT
TRBD2 NA TRBJ2-1 TRBV19 CASSMGLANGHGNEQFF TGTGCCAGTAGTATGGGACTAGCTAACGGGCACGGGAATGAGCAGTTCTTC
NA NA TRBJ1-1 TRBV7-3 CASSLLVNTEAFF TGTGCCAGCAGCTTATTGGTGAACACTGAAGCTTTCTTT
TRBD1 NA TRBJ1-4 TRBV6-6 CASRLQGVEEKLFF TGTGCCAGTCGATTACAGGGGGTAGAGGAAAAACTGTTTTTT
TRBD2 NA TRBJ2-2 TRBV7-8 CASSLRGGGGAAGELFF TGTGCCAGCAGCCTTAGGGGCGGCGGGGGGGCTGCCGGGGAGCTGTTTTTT
NA NA TRBJ1-2 TRBV5-1 CASSPTDSYGYTF TGCGCCAGCAGCCCAACGGACAGCTATGGCTACACCTTC
NA NA TRBJ1-5 TRBV19 CASSLDRWNQPQHF TGTGCCAGTAGTCTTGACAGGTGGAATCAGCCCCAGCATTTT
NA NA TRBJ1-1 TRBV18 CASSPPGKGANTEAFF TGTGCCAGCTCACCACCAGGGAAAGGGGCGAACACTGAAGCTTTCTTT
NA NA TRBJ1-2 TRBV11-1 CASSHDLGLSYGYTF TGTGCCAGCAGCCACGATTTGGGCCTCTCCTATGGCTACACCTTC
TRBD1 NA TRBJ1-2 TRBV30 CAWSIQTGGSGYTF TGTGCCTGGAGTATTCAGACAGGGGGCTCTGGCTACACCTTC
NA NA TRBJ2-2 TRBV7-9 CASSLVLSRNTGELFF TGTGCCAGCAGCTTAGTTCTTTCAAGGAACACCGGGGAGCTGTTTTTT
NA NA TRBJ1-4 TRBV7-9 CASDNGAEKLFF TGTGCCAGCGATAATGGGGCTGAAAAACTGTTTTTT
NA NA TRBJ1-6 TRBV10-3 CAISAGTVRNSPLHF TGTGCCATCAGTGCCGGGACGGTTCGTAATTCACCCCTCCACTTT
NA few TRBJ2-5 TRBV6-1 CASSEPGRSKWETQYF TGTGCCAGCAGTGAACCCGGCAGGTCCAAGTGGGAGACCCAGTACTTC
TRBD1 once TRBJ1-2 TRBV9 CASSVGTGQDYGYTF TGTGCCAGCAGCGTAGGGACAGGGCAAGACTATGGCTACACCTTC
NA NA TRBJ2-7 TRBV6-6 CASSRRGSLMHEQYF TGTGCCAGCAGTCGCCGTGGCAGTCTCATGCACGAGCAGTACTTC
NA once TRBJ2-7 TRBV5-1 CASSPYEQYF TGCGCCAGCAGCCCCTACGAGCAGTACTTC
NA NA TRBJ2-7 TRBV19 CASSPRIAAYSYEQYF TGTGCCAGTAGTCCACGAATAGCGGCGTACTCCTACGAGCAGTACTTC
NA few TRBJ2-2 TRBV5-1 CASSFWTGELFF TGCGCCAGCAGCTTTTGGACCGGGGAGCTGTTTTTT
TRBD1 NA TRBJ1-2 TRBV10-3 CAAGQGDYGYTF TGTGCCGCGGGACAGGGTGACTATGGCTACACCTTC
NA NA TRBJ2-1 TRBV7-7 CASSLKPGEVEQFF TGTGCCAGCAGCTTAAAGCCAGGGGAGGTTGAGCAGTTCTTC
NA NA TRBJ2-2 TRBV28 CASSLAGTVELFF TGTGCCAGCAGTTTAGCGGGAACGGTGGAGCTGTTTTTT
TRBD1 NA TRBJ2-5 TRBV15 CATSRVSGGRRETQYF TGTGCCACCAGCAGAGTGTCAGGGGGCCGGAGAGAGACCCAGTACTTC
NA NA TRBJ2-1 TRBV9 CASSATGAGGLYNEQFF TGTGCCAGCAGCGCCACGGGGGCCGGGGGCCTCTACAATGAGCAGTTCTTC
TRBD1 NA TRBJ2-5 TRBV11-2 CASSPGGPETQYF TGTGCCAGCAGCCCAGGGGGCCCAGAGACCCAGTACTTC
NA NA TRBJ1-2 TRBV6-1 CASSDAGGNSYTF TGTGCCAGCAGTGATGCGGGTGGGAATAGCTACACCTTC
NA NA TRBJ1-5 TRBV2 CASSEEGGSHQPQHF TGTGCCAGCAGTGAAGAAGGGGGATCCCATCAGCCCCAGCATTTT
NA NA TRBJ1-5 TRBV28 CASWGRGDLNQPQHF TGTGCCAGCTGGGGGCGGGGGGACCTTAATCAGCCCCAGCATTTT
NA NA TRBJ2-5 TRBV2 CATARLGETQYF TGTGCCACTGCAAGGTTAGGGGAGACCCAGTACTTC
NA NA TRBJ2-1 TRBV7-9 CASSFVQSYNEQFF TGTGCCAGCAGCTTTGTACAGTCCTACAATGAGCAGTTCTTC
TRBD2 NA TRBJ2-2 TRBV4-2 CASSQARLAGEGLFF TGTGCCAGCAGCCAGGCTAGACTAGCGGGAGAGGGGCTGTTTTTT
TRBD1 NA TRBJ1-5 TRBV9 CASSSGQGLSQPQHF TGTGCCAGCAGCTCGGGACAGGGGCTTTCTCAGCCCCAGCATTTT
NA NA TRBJ1-4 TRBV18 CASSPPRGGGDEKLFF TGTGCCAGCTCACCACCAAGGGGCGGCGGGGATGAAAAACTGTTTTTT
TRBD1 NA TRBJ2-1 TRBV2 CASRSTGQSSYNEQFF TGTGCCAGCAGGTCGACAGGGCAAAGCTCCTACAATGAGCAGTTCTTC
TRBD2 NA TRBJ2-2 TRBV5-1 CASSLTSGTGELFF TGCGCCAGCAGCTTGACTAGCGGTACCGGGGAGCTGTTTTTT
NA few TRBJ1-1 TRBV20-1 CTGTLNTEAFF TGCACCGGGACATTGAACACTGAAGCTTTCTTT
NA NA TRBJ2-3 TRBV4-1 CASSLQGSDTQYF TGCGCCAGCAGCCTACAGGGTTCAGATACGCAGTATTTT
NA NA TRBJ1-1 TRBV5-6 CASSLGAGVDTEAFF TGTGCCAGCAGCTTGGGGGCAGGGGTGGACACTGAAGCTTTCTTT
TRBD1 NA TRBJ1-6 TRBV2 CASIWGTANSPLHF TGTGCCAGCATATGGGGGACAGCGAATTCACCCCTCCACTTT
NA NA TRBJ2-4 TRBV9 CASSEQGNIQYF TGTGCCAGCAGCGAGCAGGGAAACATTCAGTACTTC
NA NA TRBJ2-1 TRBV7-6 CASSHEGGWNEQFF TGTGCCAGCAGCCACGAGGGGGGCTGGAATGAGCAGTTCTTC